These T cell receptor beta chains were read from a single sample in a study of blood T cells in healthy people across ages. TCRdb reprocessed the 5' RACE reads via MiXCR and lists one record per CDR3 protein. The data show 1.5 million to 2 million distinct CDR3 sequences, 28% seen once. Sequenced material: blood. These receptors were taken from a woman aged 30 to 39 in good health. The CDR3 runs from the conserved cysteine through the conserved F or W. The D gene is left open where the match is weak. A row's size may be missing; if present it is once, few, many or a size class.

J,size,D,V,length,CDR3,DNA
TRBJ2-1,few,TRBD2,TRBV7-9,14,CASSRVAGFNEQFF,TGTGCCAGCAGTCGAGTAGCGGGGTTCAATGAGCAGTTCTTC
TRBJ2-1,NA,TRBD2,TRBV24-1,21,CATSGSPGQGTSGGSYNEQFF,TGTGCCACCAGTGGCTCTCCGGGACAGGGAACTAGCGGGGGTTCCTACAATGAGCAGTTCTTC
TRBJ2-1,NA,TRBD2,TRBV20-1,15,CSARGAGDLYNEQFF,TGCAGTGCTAGAGGAGCGGGGGACCTTTACAATGAGCAGTTCTTC
TRBJ2-6,NA,TRBD2,TRBV12-3/TRBV12-4,20,CASTLGRRRGIIQGANVLTF,TGTGCCAGCACTTTAGGGAGGCGGCGGGGGATCATCCAGGGGGCCAACGTCCTGACTTTC
TRBJ2-1,NA,NA,TRBV21-1,16,CASSPNGGRGGETQFF,TGTGCCAGCAGCCCCAACGGAGGCAGGGGCGGGGAGACCCAGTTCTTC
TRBJ2-7,many,TRBD1,TRBV29-1,13,CSVDGTGGYEQYF,TGCAGCGTTGATGGGACAGGGGGCTACGAGCAGTACTTC
TRBJ2-2,NA,TRBD2,TRBV4-2,14,CASSQAAGAGELFF,TGTGCCAGCAGCCAAGCGGCGGGGGCCGGGGAGCTGTTTTTT
TRBJ1-2,NA,TRBD1,TRBV12-3/TRBV12-4,15,CASIQSDREGNGYTF,TGTGCCAGCATCCAGTCTGACAGGGAGGGGAATGGCTACACCTTC
TRBJ1-5,NA,TRBD1,TRBV4-1,15,CASSQARGGRQPQHF,TGCGCCAGCAGCCAAGCGAGAGGGGGCCGCCAGCCCCAGCATTTT
TRBJ1-6,few,TRBD1,TRBV5-1,13,CASRKDRESPLHF,TGCGCCAGCAGGAAAGACAGGGAATCACCCCTCCACTTT
TRBJ2-3,NA,NA,TRBV7-2,16,CASSNPSGEVTDTQYF,TGTGCCAGCAGCAACCCGTCGGGGGAGGTCACAGATACGCAGTATTTT
TRBJ2-3,many,NA,TRBV12-3/TRBV12-4,12,CASSLIGDTQYF,TGTGCCAGCAGTTTGATAGGAGATACGCAGTATTTT
TRBJ2-1,few,NA,TRBV9,15,CASSPDGPSYNEQFF,TGTGCCAGCAGCCCCGACGGGCCCTCCTACAATGAGCAGTTCTTC
TRBJ2-1,NA,TRBD2,TRBV2,14,CASSETPGLAEQFF,TGTGCCAGCAGTGAAACTCCGGGACTAGCGGAGCAGTTCTTC
TRBJ1-1,NA,NA,TRBV7-9,15,CAGSPVRGVDTEAFF,TGTGCCGGCAGCCCGGTTCGAGGGGTGGACACTGAAGCTTTCTTT
TRBJ2-7,few,NA,TRBV29-1,13,CSVEEFGLGEQYF,TGCAGCGTTGAAGAGTTTGGTTTGGGCGAGCAGTACTTC
TRBJ1-4,NA,NA,TRBV19,14,CASTSGGRNEKLFF,TGTGCCAGTACTTCCGGGGGTCGTAATGAAAAACTGTTTTTT
TRBJ2-1,NA,NA,TRBV7-2,12,CASSLGADIQFF,TGTGCCAGCAGCTTAGGTGCGGACATTCAGTTCTTC
TRBJ2-4,NA,TRBD2,TRBV20-1,16,CSARVAGGASKNIQYF,TGCAGTGCTAGAGTCGCCGGGGGGGCCTCCAAAAACATTCAGTACTTC
TRBJ1-1,few,NA,TRBV4-1,16,CASSQGGGAVLTEAFF,TGCGCCAGCAGCCAAGGCGGGGGCGCAGTGCTCACTGAAGCTTTCTTT
TRBJ1-2,NA,NA,TRBV4-3,14,CASYLQADNYVYTF,TGCGCCAGCTATCTACAGGCGGATAACTATGTCTACACCTTC
TRBJ2-7,many,NA,TRBV6-1,15,CASSEGDKEAAEQYF,TGTGCCAGCAGTGAAGGGGACAAAGAGGCTGCCGAGCAGTACTTC
TRBJ2-1,many,TRBD1,TRBV5-1,12,CASGTGNNEQFF,TGCGCCAGCGGGACAGGTAACAATGAGCAGTTCTTC
TRBJ2-1,NA,TRBD1,TRBV30,14,CAWSSGQGLNEQFF,TGTGCCTGGAGTTCGGGACAGGGGTTGAATGAGCAGTTCTTC
TRBJ2-1,NA,TRBD2,TRBV7-7,18,CASSLRTSGSESYNEQFF,TGTGCCAGTAGCCTAAGGACTAGCGGGAGCGAATCCTACAATGAGCAGTTCTTC
TRBJ1-3,NA,TRBD1,TRBV2,15,CASTLDRNSGNTIYF,TGTGCCAGCACCTTGGACAGGAACTCTGGAAACACCATATATTTT